These 21 T cell receptor beta chains were sequenced from one sample in a study of T cells in Graves' hyperthyroidism and ophthalmopathy (dated by TCRdb to the late 2010s). The library was obtained by multiplex PCR. Sequencing used an Illumina HiSeq 2000. TCR beta CDR3 regions were amplified from RNA transcripts. The TCR CDR3 was subjected to a first round of RT-PCR using the HTBI primer set and the Qiagen OneStep RT-PCR kit. TCRdb passed the public sequencing reads through fastp at Q25 and MiXCR, retaining productive beta sequences. Rows are combined by CDR3 protein, so each entry shows the most common genes and DNA. In this sample the table shows roughly 96,000 distinct CDR3 sequences, over 50% of which occur a single time. 25% to 30% of the sample goes to the ten largest clones. The sequenced material came from blood. These receptors all come from a woman between 35 and 50 years old with Graves' hyperthyroidism.

The chain couples TRBV13 to TRBJ2-3; 12 nucleotides align to TRBD2. The trim removed 4 bases at V and 5 bases at J, leaving 7 bases unmatched. This CDR3 has 16 residues. Germline loops: CDR1 PRHDT, CDR2 FYEKMQ (reference sequence). CDR3 protein: CASSWGLAGGQDTQYF. The CDR3 nucleotides read TGTGCCAGCAGCTGGGGACTAGCGGGTGGGCAAGATACGCAGTATTTT. The whole variable domain, remainder taken from reference TRBV13 and TRBJ2-3, is AAGVIQSPRHLIKEKRETATLKCYPIPRHDTVYWYQQGPGQDPQFLISFYEKMQSDKGSIPDRFSAQQFSDYHSELNMSSLELGDSALYFCASSWGLAGGQDTQYFGPGTRLTVL.

This chain links TRBV15 with TRBJ2-7; 7 nucleotides match TRBD1. The germline V gene has CDR1 LNHNV and CDR2 YYDKDF (reference sequence). J lost 4 bases, V lost 5 bases, and 11 bases had no gene match. The CDR3 sequence is 15 residues long. CDR3 coding DNA: TGTGCCACCAGCCAAACTGCGACAGGGTCTTACGAGCAGTACTTC. This gives the protein CATSQTATGSYEQYF. The whole variable domain, remainder taken from reference TRBV15 and TRBJ2-7, is DAMVIQNPRYQVTQFGKPVTLSCSQTLNHNVMYWYQQKSSQAPKLLFHYYDKDFNNEADTPDNFQSRRPNTSFCFLDIRSPGLGDTAMYLCATSQTATGSYEQYFGPGTRLTVT.

This clonotype was picked up many times. The CDR3 coding sequence is TGTGCCAGCAGCTTAACCTCAGGACAGGGGCTGTACTTC. This translates into CASSLTSGQGLYF. This sequence joins TRBV7-8 and TRBJ2-7; 9 bases are shared with TRBD1. CDR3 length: 13 amino acids. CDR1 and CDR2 (germline): SGHVS, FQNEAQ. With V trimmed by 2 bases and J by 12 bases, 8 bases remained unmatched.

This chain joins TRBV7-9 and TRBJ1-1; maybe TRBD1 (5 bases). The CDR3 contains 14 residues. Per the germline V gene, CDR1 is SEHNR and CDR2 is FQNEAQ (reference sequence). V was pared by 3 bases and J by 1 base, with 9 bases between. The CDR3 nucleotides are TGTGCCAGCAGCTTGTGCGGGGGGAACACTGAAGCTTTCTTT. Translated: CASSLCGGNTEAFF. Based on the CDR3 plus reference TRBV7-9 and TRBJ1-1, the full variable domain is DTGVSQNPRHKITKRGQNVTFRCDPISEHNRLYWYRQTLGQGPEFLTYFQNEAQLEKSRLLSDRFSAERPKGSFSTLEIQRTEQGDSAMYLCASSLCGGNTEAFFGQGTRLTVV.

Many counts were recorded for this clonotype. The V gene is TRBV5-1, the J gene TRBJ1-4; 7 positions agree with TRBD1. Losses at the gene ends were 1 base for V and 6 bases for J; bases not matched to a gene: 6. The germline CDR1 and CDR2 sequences are SGHRS and YFSETQ. The CDR3 has 15 amino acids. CDR3 DNA sequence: TGCGCCAGCAGCTTGTTGGGACAGAACGATGAAAAACTGTTTTTT. Encoded protein: CASSLLGQNDEKLFF. The variable domain in full, with the rest retrieved from reference TRBV5-1 and TRBJ1-4, is KAGVTQTPRYLIKTRGQQVTLSCSPISGHRSVSWYQQTPGQGLQFLFEYFSETQRNKGNFPGRFSGRQFSNSRSEMNVSTLELGDSALYLCASSLLGQNDEKLFFGSGTQLSVL.

This clonotype was counted many times. The J gene is TRBJ2-7, the V gene TRBV7-2; D is perhaps TRBD1 (5 bases). Germline CDR1 and CDR2: SGHTA and FQGNSA. The V end lost 1 base, the J end lost 0 bases, and 10 bases lay between the germline ends. CDR3 size: 15 residues. CDR3 sequence: CASSLGGGISYEQYF. The CDR3 DNA reads as TGTGCCAGCAGCTTAGGGGGCGGCATCTCCTACGAGCAGTACTTC.

As concerns this clonotype: A read error may produce the germline difference seen at one junction end. J is TRBJ2-2 and V is TRBV15, with D unresolved. CDR3 length: 9 residues. CDR1 and CDR2 from the germline V gene are LNHNV and YYDKDF (reference sequence). DNA for the CDR3: TGTGCCACCAGCAGAGCTAAGGGTTTT. Translated, it gives CATSRAKGF. The full variable domain, in which reference TRBV15 and TRBJ2-2 provide the parts outside the CDR3, is DAMVIQNPRYQVTQFGKPVTLSCSQTLNHNVMYWYQQKSSQAPKLLFHYYDKDFNNEADTPDNFQSRRPNTSFCFLDIRSPGLGDTAMYLCATSRAKGFGEGSRLTVL.

On this clonotype itself: A much larger clone differs by one base, so this may be a read error. V is TRBV12-3 or TRBV12-4 and J is TRBJ2-7; TRBD2 might be the D (6 bases). V dropped 5 bases and J dropped 2 bases, with 13 bases sitting between them. The length of the CDR3 is 14 residues. The CDR3 spells CASSPNGSPYEQYF. The CDR3 region has the DNA TGTGCCAGCAGTCCTAACGGGAGCCCCTACGAGCAGTACTTC.

Notes on this clonotype: A much larger clone differs by one base, so this may be a read error. The chain is built from TRBV6-6 and TRBJ2-7, with D possibly being TRBD1 or TRBD2 (5 bases each). From germline, CDR1 is MNHNY and CDR2 SVGAGI (reference sequence). V gave up 3 bases and J gave up 5 bases, with 23 bases separating them. CDR3 length equals 17 residues. CDR3 amino acids: CASSYFPHPGRGDEQYF. The CDR3, as DNA: TGTGCCAGCAGTTATTTCCCTCACCCGGGACGGGGCGACGAGCAGTACTTC.

This rearrangement joins TRBV13 to TRBJ1-2; 7 nucleotides agree with TRBD1. V lost 7 bases and J lost 7; bases outside the gene matches: 9. The germline gives CDR1 PRHDT, CDR2 FYEKMQ (reference sequence). The length of the CDR3 is 13 residues. CDR3 sequence reads: CASTLDRDGGYTF. The CDR3 DNA reads TGTGCCAGCACCCTCGACAGGGACGGTGGCTACACCTTC.

The chain uses TRBV7-9 and TRBJ2-2, with 9 bases lining up with TRBD1. Losses at the gene ends were 1 base for V and 5 bases for J; bases not matched to a gene: 5. Per germline, CDR1 SEHNR and CDR2 FQNEAQ (reference sequence). This CDR3 contains 16 residues. The CDR3 protein is CASSLGDRVGTGELFF. In nucleotides, the CDR3 is TGTGCCAGCAGCTTAGGGGACAGGGTGGGAACCGGGGAGCTGTTTTTT.

This clonotype was seen many times. This sequence joins TRBV20-1 and TRBJ2-5, with no clear D. The CDR3 runs to 13 residues. The ends were cut back, 6 bases at V and 3 bases at J, with 14 bases in the middle. The germline V gene has CDR1 DFQATT and CDR2 SNEGSKA (reference sequence). CDR3 coding DNA: TGCAGTGCCCCAAATCAGGTTGAAGAGACCCAGTACTTC. It specifies CSAPNQVEETQYF.

This clonotype was seen ten or more times. This chain joins TRBV12-3 or TRBV12-4 and TRBJ1-2; perhaps TRBD1 as D (5 bases). Trimming took off 3 bases at V and 7 bases at J, with 15 bases between the two ends. The CDR3 length is 14 residues. Here the CDR3 reads CASSFSMGEGGYTF. The CDR3 bases are TGTGCCAGCAGTTTCAGTATGGGGGAGGGTGGCTACACCTTC.

The gene calls are TRBV15 and TRBJ1-5, with 9 bases matching TRBD1. This CDR3 has 18 residues. Trimming cost V 3 bases and J 5 bases; bases outside gene matches: 14. The germline V gene has CDR1 LNHNV and CDR2 YYDKDF (reference sequence). CDR3 residues: CATSSLWAGQGRDQPQHF. The CDR3 DNA reads as TGTGCCACCAGCAGCCTCTGGGCGGGACAGGGAAGGGATCAGCCCCAGCATTTT.

In regard to this clonotype: The junction differs from germline at one of its ends, possibly a read error. The gene calls are TRBV12-3 or TRBV12-4 and TRBJ2-6; TRBD2 aligns across 8 bases. CDR3 length: 13 amino acids. CDR3 sequence reads: CVSGGVGANVLTF. The CDR3 DNA reads as TGTGTCAGCGGGGGAGTGGGGGCCAACGTCCTGACTTTC.

This chain links TRBV2 with TRBJ2-3; 9 bases align to TRBD2. The CDR3 is 15 residues long. CDR1 is SNHLY and CDR2 is FYNNEI in the germline V gene. V gave up 0 bases and J gave up 9 bases; unmatched junction bases: 7. The DNA for the CDR3 is TGTGCCAGCAGTGAAGCTGGCGGGAGGGCCGGGACGCAGTATTTT. It is translated as CASSEAGGRAGTQYF.

Many counts were recorded for this clonotype. V is TRBV2 and J is TRBJ2-7, with D hard to call. The V and J ends lost 4 bases and 0 bases respectively, with 7 bases between them. The CDR3 totals 13 residues. CDR1 is SNHLY and CDR2 is FYNNEI in the germline V gene. CDR3 nucleotide sequence: TGTGCCAGCAGTGGAACACACTCCTACGAGCAGTACTTC. This sequence encodes CASSGTHSYEQYF.

At least ten counts were recorded for this clonotype. The V call is TRBV9, the J call TRBJ1-6; D gene uncertain. The CDR3 is 14 amino acids. CDR1 and CDR2 (germline): SGDLS, YYNGEE. Trimming pared 2 bases from V and 5 bases from J, leaving 8 bases between. The CDR3: CASSVAGNNSPLHF. The CDR3 DNA sequence: TGTGCCAGCAGCGTGGCAGGCAATAATTCACCCCTCCACTTT.

The rearrangement joins TRBV29-1 to TRBJ1-4; 10 nucleotides match TRBD1. Trimming took 6 bases from V and 12 from J; bases not matched to a gene: 7. From germline, CDR1 is SQVTM and CDR2 ANQGSEA. The length of the CDR3 is 12 residues. This chain's CDR3 is CSVSAGTGELFF. CDR3 nucleotides: TGCAGCGTAAGCGCGGGGACAGGGGAACTGTTTTTT.

With respect to this clonotype: The junction departs from the called germline gene at one end, perhaps through a read error. The chain links TRBV7-2 to TRBJ2-6; D unresolved. The CDR3 consists of 13 residues. From germline, CDR1 is SGHTA and CDR2 FQGNSA. The CDR3 DNA follows: TGTGCCAGCAGCTCCCCGGCCATGAACACTGAAGCTTTC. It translates to CASSSPAMNTEAF.

The chain recombines TRBV24-1 with TRBJ2-2, with D perhaps being TRBD1 or TRBD2 (6 bases each). Per germline, CDR1 KGHDR and CDR2 SFDVKD. Trimming took 5 bases from V and 4 from J, leaving 22 bases between them. The CDR3 length is 18 residues. This CDR3 is CATSGPEGGSSFTGELFF. CDR3 nucleotide sequence: TGTGCCACCAGTGGGCCCGAGGGGGGCAGCTCCTTCACCGGGGAGCTGTTTTTT.